One and the same sample provided the 17 T cell receptor beta chains below, sequenced in a study of T-cell reconstitution after alpha-beta-depleted transplantation in children. Molecular barcoding with unique molecular identifiers was used for the TCRbeta library. TCRdb redid the calling of the PCR reads with MiXCR, one entry per CDR3 protein. The data show over 200,000 distinct CDR3 sequences, 8% to 9.5% seen once. This sample comprised PBMCs from the stem cell graft donor, obtained from the stem cell graft. The receptors derive from a human donor who donated a stem cell graft to a child with acute lymphoblastic leukemia.

This clonotype has at least ten counts. The gene calls are TRBV5-4 and TRBJ1-4; 8 bases map to TRBD1. The CDR3 length is 14 residues. V dropped 1 base and J dropped 5; count of bases not matched to a gene: 1. In germline, CDR1 is SGHNT, CDR2 YYREEE (reference sequence). DNA for the CDR3: TGTGCCAGCAGCTTGCAGGGGGCGAATGAAAAACTGTTTTTT. Translated, it gives CASSLQGANEKLFF.

The genes are TRBV18 and TRBJ2-5, with D maybe TRBD1 (5 bases). V lost 1 base and J lost 2, with 14 bases in between. This CDR3 contains 16 residues. CDR1 is KGHSH and CDR2 is LQKENI in the germline V gene. The CDR3 protein is CASSPLPRQKQETQYF. In DNA, the CDR3 is TGTGCCAGCTCACCACTGCCGCGACAGAAACAAGAGACCCAGTACTTC. The full variable domain, rest sourced from reference TRBV18 and TRBJ2-5, is NAGVMQNPRHLVRRRGQEARLRCSPMKGHSHVYWYRQLPEEGLKFMVYLQKENIIDESGMPKERFSAEFPKEGPSILRIQQVVRGDSAAYFCASSPLPRQKQETQYFGPGTRLLVL.

This clonotype was counted at least ten times. The chain combines TRBV15 with TRBJ2-3; possible D gene TRBD2, 6 bases. The CDR3 length is 15 residues. Germline CDR1 is LNHNV and CDR2 is YYDKDF (reference sequence). Deletions cut 0 bases from V and 2 bases from J, with 9 bases between. The CDR3 sequence: CATSRDGGVTDTQYF. CDR3 coding DNA: TGTGCCACCAGCAGAGACGGCGGGGTCACAGATACGCAGTATTTT.

This clonotype was seen more than once but under ten times. V usage is TRBV7-8 and J usage is TRBJ2-2; TRBD2 agrees at 7 bases. CDR3 length: 16 amino acids. CDR1 is SGHVS, CDR2 FQNEAQ, per germline. After removal of 5 bases from V and 6 bases from J, the junction contained 12 bases not matched to a gene. CDR3 protein: CASSHSRGGPPGELFF. CDR3 DNA sequence: TGTGCCAGCAGCCATTCCCGCGGGGGTCCCCCCGGGGAGCTGTTTTTT.

The gene calls are TRBV27 and TRBJ2-2; tentative D call: TRBD2 (6 bases). This CDR3 has 15 amino acids. Germline V lookup: CDR1 MNHEY, CDR2 SMNVEV (reference sequence). V was shortened by 10 bases and J by 0 bases, with 15 bases between the two germline ends. The CDR3, as DNA: TGTGCCACCTTACCCGGGGAGGCGAACACCGGGGAGCTGTTTTTT. Amino acids: CATLPGEANTGELFF.

This clonotype showed up many times. The chain is built from TRBV12-3 or TRBV12-4 and TRBJ1-5; D uncertain. The ends were cut back, 3 bases at V and 0 bases at J, with 6 bases in the middle. The CDR3 has 14 amino acids. CDR3 DNA: TGTGCCAGCAGTTTCTTGGGTAGCAATCAGCCCCAGCATTTT. Translation: CASSFLGSNQPQHF.

The chain links TRBV6-1 to TRBJ2-1; D may be TRBD2 (5 bases). Per the germline V gene, CDR1 is MNHNS and CDR2 is SASEGT. Deletions cut 6 bases from V and 4 bases from J, with 16 bases between. This CDR3 has 15 amino acids. CDR3 sequence reads: CASSMNSASYNEQFF. As DNA, the CDR3 is TGTGCCAGCAGCATGAATAGCGCCTCATACAATGAGCAGTTCTTC.

The table lists this clonotype with a few counts. The genes are TRBV4-3 and TRBJ2-1; tentatively, D is TRBD1 or TRBD2 (6 bases each). Per germline, CDR1 LGHNA and CDR2 YSLEER. This CDR3 has 17 residues. With 3 bases removed from V and 4 bases from J, the gap between germline ends came to 19 bases. In DNA form, the CDR3 reads TGCGCCAGCAGCCAGCAGGGTAGGGGGGCTGCATACAATGAGCAGTTCTTC. Encoded protein: CASSQQGRGAAYNEQFF.

This clonotype was recorded at least ten times. This rearrangement joins TRBV5-1 to TRBJ2-5; 7 nucleotides line up with TRBD1. Unmatched junction bases numbered 7, after V lost 5 bases and J lost 0 bases. The CDR3 covers 15 residues. Germline V lookup: CDR1 SGHRS, CDR2 YFSETQ. The CDR3 DNA follows: TGCGCCAGCAGGCAAGGGACAGCGTACCAAGAGACCCAGTACTTC. This encodes CASRQGTAYQETQYF.

This clonotype has ten or more counts. Here the CDR3 reads CASSADSRGGEQYF. CDR3 sequence (DNA): TGTGCCAGCAGCGCAGACTCACGTGGTGGCGAGCAGTACTTC. V is TRBV5-5 and J is TRBJ2-7; D is undetermined. With 4 bases removed from V and 6 bases from J, the gap between germline ends came to 17 bases. Germline-derived CDR1 and CDR2 are SGHKS and YYEKEE (reference sequence). This CDR3 is built from 14 residues.

The rearrangement uses TRBV28 and TRBJ2-7; tentatively, D is TRBD1 or TRBD2 (5 bases each). Germline V gives CDR1 MDHEN, CDR2 SYDVKM. V dropped 5 bases and J dropped 7 bases, with 12 bases sitting between them. There are 12 residues in the CDR3. The CDR3 loop reads CASSDRGGEQYF. CDR3 bases: TGTGCCAGCAGTGACCGGGGCGGGGAGCAGTACTTC.

This clonotype was observed many times. The chain combines TRBV29-1 with TRBJ1-2; the D gene is possibly TRBD1 (5 bases). Germline loops: CDR1 SQVTM, CDR2 ANQGSEA. Trimming pared 2 bases from V and 3 bases from J, leaving 16 bases between. CDR3 length: 15 amino acids. The CDR3, as DNA: TGCAGCGTTGAATCCTTAGGGGTAGACTACTATGGCTACACCTTC. Translated: CSVESLGVDYYGYTF.

This clonotype was counted many times. The CDR3 sequence is CSASPPWDRRQETQYF. The CDR3 DNA sequence: TGCAGTGCTAGCCCCCCCTGGGACAGGCGACAAGAGACCCAGTACTTC. V gene TRBV20-1 combines with J gene TRBJ2-5; 8 bases line up with TRBD1. V shed 3 bases and J 2 bases; nucleotides not matched to a gene: 11. Germline lookup yields CDR1 DFQATT and CDR2 SNEGSKA (reference sequence). The CDR3 covers 16 residues.

This clonotype has ten or more counts. The chain employs TRBV7-2 and TRBJ2-4; the match to TRBD2 covers 10 bases. The CDR3 contains 15 residues. The junction had 7 bases not matched to a gene; V was cut back by 5 bases and J by 6 bases. Germline CDR1 SGHTA, CDR2 FQGNSA. CDR3 sequence: CASSASSGGRNIQYF. The CDR3 bases are TGTGCCAGCAGCGCGTCTAGCGGGGGACGAAACATTCAGTACTTC.

In its sample, this clonotype was seen a few times. The V and J genes are TRBV12-3 or TRBV12-4 and TRBJ2-2; D is unclear. V was clipped by 6 bases and J by 1 base, with 3 bases between them. The CDR3 consists of 12 residues. The CDR3 DNA reads as TGTGCCAGCAGACAGAACACCGGGGAGCTGTTTTTT. Translating gives CASRQNTGELFF.

The chain carries TRBV11-1 and TRBJ2-2, with TRBD1 matching 7 bases. Germline V lookup: CDR1 SGHAT, CDR2 FQDESV (reference sequence). The junction had 8 bases not matched to a gene; V was cut back by 5 bases and J by 5 bases. There are 15 residues in the CDR3. This CDR3 is CASSTLGQLTGELFF. In DNA form, the CDR3 reads TGTGCCAGCAGCACCCTGGGACAGCTAACCGGGGAGCTGTTTTTT.

This clonotype appeared a few times. This chain uses TRBV20-1 with TRBJ1-2; no clear D. CDR1 is DFQATT, CDR2 SNEGSKA, per germline (reference sequence). V lost 6 bases to trimming and J lost 5 bases, with 7 bases between them. The CDR3 length is 10 residues. The CDR3 reads CSAPLYGYTF. The CDR3 DNA reads as TGCAGTGCCCCCCTATATGGCTACACCTTC.